Listed below are T cell receptor beta chains from one sample, sequenced in a study of human T cells and chemical hapten exposure. Each CDR3 protein is one row after TCRdb ran MiXCR on the 5' RACE reads. The table lists tens of thousands of distinct CDR3 sequences, less than 9.5% of them singletons. Source of these receptors: a male donor in good health. The CDR3 runs from the conserved cysteine through the conserved F or W. Each record gives: V gene, J gene, D gene, clone size, CDR3 protein, CDR3 DNA. A D gene is named only where the DNA matches it firmly. Clone size appears in some rows only: once, few, many, or a class for an expanded clone.

TRBV20-1	TRBJ2-1	NA	many	CSAKGSGWDNEQFF	TGCAGTGCTAAGGGCTCAGGGTGGGACAATGAGCAGTTCTTC
TRBV28	TRBJ2-4	TRBD2	many	CASSSLAGVPKNIQYF	TGTGCCAGCAGTTCTCTAGCGGGAGTACCCAAAAACATTCAGTACTTC
TRBV24-1	TRBJ2-7	NA	many	CATKGIGDEQYF	TGTGCCACCAAAGGGATTGGGGACGAGCAGTACTTC
TRBV29-1	TRBJ2-3	NA	many	CSVSGGRPDTQYF	TGCAGCGTTAGTGGGGGGCGCCCAGATACGCAGTATTTT
TRBV6-5	TRBJ2-7	NA	NA	CASRNGQVYEQYF	TGTGCCAGCAGAAATGGGCAGGTCTACGAGCAGTACTTC
TRBV12-3/TRBV12-4	TRBJ1-1	NA	NA	CASTLQGGSEAFF	TGTGCCAGCACTCTGCAAGGGGGGAGTGAAGCTTTCTTT
TRBV14	TRBJ1-4	NA	NA	CASSQVAGTSATNEKLFF	TGTGCCAGCAGCCAAGTAGCAGGGACGTCTGCAACTAATGAAAAACTGTTTTTT
TRBV5-1	TRBJ1-1	NA	few	CASSQQGYTEAFF	TGCGCCAGCAGCCAACAGGGATACACTGAAGCTTTCTTT
TRBV20-1	TRBJ2-5	TRBD1	NA	CSARGTGEETQYF	TGCAGTGCTAGAGGTACAGGGGAAGAGACCCAGTACTTC
TRBV7-8	TRBJ2-3	TRBD2	NA	CASTWGGTQYF	TGTGCCAGCACCTGGGGGGGTACGCAGTATTTT
TRBV20-1	TRBJ2-2	TRBD1	many	CSARESPRQGARDTGELFF	TGCAGTGCTAGAGAGTCCCCCCGGCAGGGGGCGCGCGACACCGGGGAGCTGTTTTTT
TRBV4-1	TRBJ1-5	NA	few	CASSQGDWFGRAQHF	TGCGCCAGCAGCCAAGGGGACTGGTTTGGAAGGGCCCAGCATTTT
TRBV27	TRBJ2-3	TRBD2	many	CASKTSLGDTQYF	TGTGCCAGCAAGACTAGCCTTGGAGATACGCAGTATTTT
TRBV20-1	TRBJ1-4	NA	many	CSARDPAGRTNEKLFF	TGCAGTGCTAGAGATCCCGCCGGAAGAACTAATGAAAAACTGTTTTTT
TRBV16	TRBJ1-6	NA	many	CASSGQTYNSPLHF	TGTGCCAGCAGCGGACAGACCTATAATTCACCCCTCCACTTT
TRBV5-4	TRBJ2-1	NA	few	CASSFTIQGYNEQFF	TGTGCCAGCAGCTTTACCATCCAGGGGTACAATGAGCAGTTCTTC
TRBV7-2	TRBJ2-7	TRBD1	many	CASSPDRDYEQYF	TGTGCCAGCAGTCCTGACAGGGACTACGAGCAGTACTTC
TRBV18	TRBJ2-1	TRBD2	NA	CASSPRTSGGGSYNEQFF	TGTGCCAGCTCACCTCGAACTAGCGGGGGTGGATCCTACAATGAGCAGTTCTTC
TRBV20-1	TRBJ1-3	NA	NA	CSASPHSSGNTIYF	TGCAGTGCTAGCCCCCATAGCTCTGGAAACACCATATATTTT
TRBV3-1	TRBJ2-3	NA	few	CASSQDSQSTDTQYF	TGTGCCAGCAGCCAAGATTCGCAGAGCACAGATACGCAGTATTTT
TRBV12-3/TRBV12-4	TRBJ1-1	TRBD1	few	CASSLVQGARTEAFF	TGTGCCAGCAGTTTAGTTCAGGGGGCTCGCACTGAAGCTTTCTTT
TRBV7-2	TRBJ1-2	NA	NA	CASSLVAENYGYTF	TGTGCCAGCAGCTTAGTGGCAGAAAACTATGGCTACACCTTC
TRBV2	TRBJ2-7	NA	few	CASWGDGSYEQYF	TGTGCCAGCTGGGGGGACGGTTCCTACGAGCAGTACTTC
TRBV12-3/TRBV12-4	TRBJ2-7	NA	many	CASSSRGVLIYEQYF	TGTGCCAGCAGTTCCCGAGGGGTCCTTATCTACGAGCAGTACTTC
TRBV5-4	TRBJ2-1	NA	many	CASSVPGPTSYNEQFF	TGTGCCAGCAGCGTCCCGGGCCCTACGTCCTACAATGAGCAGTTCTTC
TRBV5-1	TRBJ1-1	NA	few	CASSLGLWGENTEAFF	TGCGCCAGCAGCTTGGGGCTATGGGGGGAGAACACTGAAGCTTTCTTT
TRBV9	TRBJ2-7	NA	NA	CASSPQGQGSYEQYF	TGTGCCAGCAGCCCCCAGGGCCAGGGGTCCTACGAGCAGTACTTC
TRBV2	TRBJ2-2	NA	few	CASSDRNILTGELFF	TGTGCCAGCAGCGACCGGAATATCTTAACCGGGGAGCTGTTTTTT
TRBV11-2	TRBJ2-7	NA	many	CASSPDLASYEQYF	TGTGCCAGCAGCCCTGACCTCGCGTCCTACGAGCAGTACTTC
TRBV7-8	TRBJ2-3	TRBD2	NA	CASSLAPSGRYTDTQYF	TGTGCCAGCAGCTTAGCGCCTAGCGGACGGTACACAGATACGCAGTATTTT
TRBV7-9	TRBJ2-3	NA	NA	CASSPRDLPDTQYF	TGTGCCAGCAGCCCCAGGGACCTGCCAGATACGCAGTATTTT
TRBV4-3	TRBJ2-3	TRBD2	NA	CASGQRGGSTDTQYF	TGCGCCAGCGGGCAGCGGGGGGGTAGCACAGATACGCAGTATTTT
TRBV7-9	TRBJ2-3	NA	many	CASSLRRGGTDTQYF	TGTGCCAGCAGCTTACGCAGGGGAGGCACAGATACGCAGTATTTT
TRBV5-1	TRBJ2-5	NA	many	CASSTGTSLRETQYF	TGCGCCAGCAGCACCGGGACATCCCTGAGAGAGACCCAGTACTTC
TRBV7-9	TRBJ2-1	TRBD2	many	CASSPSRGGLYNEQFF	TGTGCCAGCAGCCCTAGCCGGGGGGGCCTCTACAATGAGCAGTTCTTC
TRBV13	TRBJ2-6	NA	many	CASSSTLLLSSGANVLTF	TGTGCCAGCAGCTCGACACTTTTACTGAGCTCTGGGGCCAACGTCCTGACTTTC
TRBV2	TRBJ2-2	NA	many	CASSDRMDRYTGELFF	TGTGCCAGCAGTGACAGGATGGATCGCTACACCGGGGAGCTGTTTTTT
TRBV10-3	TRBJ2-3	NA	many	CAISESSSGQYF	TGTGCCATCAGTGAGTCTTCCTCAGGGCAGTATTTT
TRBV6-4	TRBJ2-1	TRBD2	many	CALRERERSEQFF	TGTGCCTTGAGGGAGCGGGAGAGGAGTGAGCAGTTCTTC
TRBV20-1	TRBJ1-1	NA	many	CSARVGTEAFF	TGCAGTGCTAGAGTGGGGACTGAAGCTTTCTTT
TRBV10-1	TRBJ1-1	NA	NA	CASSEGRDEAFF	TGCGCCAGCAGTGAGGGCCGAGATGAAGCTTTCTTT
TRBV7-8	TRBJ1-2	NA	many	CASSLEGQSYGYTF	TGTGCCAGCAGCTTAGAGGGTCAGAGCTATGGCTACACCTTC
TRBV6-5	TRBJ1-1	TRBD1	NA	CATRQGMGLEAFF	TGTGCCACCCGACAGGGGATGGGCCTTGAAGCTTTCTTT